This T cell receptor (beta chain) was obtained from a study of cytotoxic CD8 clonotypes in ibrutinib-treated CLL. On the study more broadly: There were around twelve relapsed/refractory patients and around 15 treatment-naive patients, and some 18 were IGHV unmutated. Study outcomes and limitations: Starting clonality was above that of age-matched healthy donors and tracked circulating CD8+ T-cell counts. Public clonotypes (which were uncommon) either contracted or remained stable on treatment.

A remark on this clone: Its antigen is not identified.

V lost 3 bases and J lost 4, with 9 bases in between. Per germline, CDR1 MDHEN and CDR2 SYDVKM. The CDR3 has 13 amino acids. The intended depth for sequencing was 1 in 200,000 to 1 in 1 million T cells. This table comes from immunoSEQ multiplex PCR, and its TCRdb copy is limited to in-frame clones, with some not included. Among 7,500 to 9,500 clones, 60% to 80% were seen once, and the ten largest hold less than 45%. The sequence came from a human donor with chronic lymphocytic leukemia. This material consisted of PBMCs, taken before ibrutinib treatment. The gene calls are TRBV28 and TRBJ1-2; D ambiguous. CDR3 coding DNA: TGTGCCAGCAGTTTTCAAGCTACCTATGGCTACACCTTC. Protein: CASSFQATYGYTF.